This TCR beta chain was obtained from a study of shared clonotypes between healthy human individuals. Study conclusions and caveats: Sharing across four donors was highest in naive CD4 (around 5%) and lowest in memory CD8 (roughly 0.4%). Rarefaction demonstrated incomplete sorted-subset sequencing despite large depth.

Details on this clone: Its specificity is not known.

Clones were sequenced by immunoSEQ multiplex PCR, and TCRdb holds only the in-frame ones, with some missing. Among some 2.4 million clones listed, over 85% were seen once. This CDR3 region has 14 residues. Germline V gene lookup returns CDR1 SGHNT and CDR2 YYREEE (reference sequence). Deletions cut 1 base from V and 2 bases from J, with 9 bases between. This sequence originates from a man between 18 and 35 years old in good health. Some clones in this sample may be carry-over from other donors' samples. The chain combines TRBV5-4 with TRBJ2-5; unclear D gene. Sequenced material: naive CD4+ T cells from PBMCs. Subset specified: CD45RA+ positively selected. In DNA form, the CDR3 reads TGTGCCAGCAGCTTGACGGGTTTTCAAGAGACCCAGTACTTC. Protein sequence: CASSLTGFQETQYF.